One and the same sample provided the 14 T cell receptor beta chains below, sequenced in a study of Graves' ophthalmopathy and Graves' hyperthyroidism. Amplification of TCR beta CDR3 regions used RNA transcripts. First-round RT-PCR used HTBI primers; second-round multiplex PCR followed. A single record per CDR3 protein comes from TCRdb applying MiXCR to the multiplex PCR reads. This sample has around 1,000,000 distinct CDR3 sequences; about 38% occur once, and the top ten carry approximately 10%. Specimen: peripheral blood or thyroid tissue (not recorded which). These receptors all stem from an adult man with Graves' hyperthyroidism.

The chain employs TRBV11-2 and TRBJ1-5; 8 bases align to TRBD1. Germline CDR1 reads SGHAT; CDR2 reads FQNNGV. Trimming took 2 bases from V and 5 from J; bases not matched to a gene: 5. CDR3 size: 15 residues. CDR3 sequence: CASSLRTGWYQPQHF. CDR3 nucleotides: TGTGCCAGCAGCTTAAGGACAGGGTGGTATCAGCCCCAGCATTTT. The complete variable domain, with remaining parts taken from reference TRBV11-2 and TRBJ1-5, reads EAGVAQSPRYKIIEKRQSVAFWCNPISGHATLYWYQQILGQGPKLLIQFQNNGVVDDSQLPKDRFSAERLKGVDSTLKIQPAKLEDSAVYLCASSLRTGWYQPQHFGDGTRLSIL.

This clonotype showed up just a few times. The chain employs TRBV27 and TRBJ2-7, with a possible D match to TRBD2 (5 bases). Germline V lookup: CDR1 MNHEY, CDR2 SMNVEV (reference sequence). The CDR3 totals 11 residues. Trimming removed 9 bases from V and 0 bases from J, with 6 bases in between. Written as DNA, the CDR3 is TGTGCCAGTGAGGGCTCCTACGAGCAGTACTTC. Its translation: CASEGSYEQYF.

In this sample, this clonotype turned up once. The chain couples TRBV2 to TRBJ2-7; 9 bases fit TRBD1. Looked up from germline, CDR1 is SNHLY and CDR2 is FYNNEI. This CDR3 has 14 residues. Trimming cost V 6 bases and J 7 bases; bases outside gene matches: 10. In DNA, the CDR3 is TGTGCCAGCAGAGGACAGGGGAAGGGACAGGAGCAGTACTTC. It codes for CASRGQGKGQEQYF.

This clonotype was recorded a few times. The junction departs from the called germline gene at one end, perhaps through a read error. The chain uses TRBV7-9 and TRBJ2-5; TRBD1 might be the D (5 bases). The CDR3 sequence is 14 residues long. Germline CDR1 SEHNR, CDR2 FQNEAQ (reference sequence). CDR3 residues: CASSKQAPQETQYF. DNA for the CDR3: TGCGCCAGCAGCAAACAGGCCCCCCAAGAGACCCAGTACTTC. The full variable domain, completed using reference TRBV7-9 and TRBJ2-5, is DTGVSQNPRHKITKRGQNVTFRCDPISEHNRLYWYRQTLGQGPEFLTYFQNEAQLEKSRLLSDRFSAERPKGSFSTLEIQRTEQGDSAMYLCASSKQAPQETQYFGPGTRLLVL.

This clonotype was seen at least ten times. Here the CDR3 DNA reads TGTGCCAGCAGCTGGGGGCAGCGGCGGAGTTCACCCCTCCACTTT. This codes for CASSWGQRRSSPLHF. This chain connects TRBV11-2 to TRBJ1-6; D might be TRBD1 (6 bases). The CDR3 runs 15 residues. Germline values: CDR1 SGHAT, CDR2 FQNNGV. The V gene lost 4 bases and the J gene lost 9 bases, with 16 bases spanning the gap.

The chain uses TRBV5-4 and TRBJ1-2; the D is unclear. Trimming cost V 4 bases and J 4 bases, with 17 bases left between them. There are 15 residues in the CDR3. Germline CDR1 and CDR2: SGHNT and YYREEE (reference sequence). As DNA, the CDR3 is TGTGCCAGCAGCCCAGCTACCGGCGGGGTCTATGGCTACACCTTC. This codes for CASSPATGGVYGYTF.

This clonotype appeared many times. The CDR3 DNA reads TGCGCCAGCAGCCAGGACAGCGCTTATGGCTACACCTTC. It yields the protein CASSQDSAYGYTF. The gene calls are TRBV5-1 and TRBJ1-2, with a tentative D call TRBD1 (6 bases). Between the trimmed V and J ends, which lost 4 bases and 5 bases, there was a span of 12 bases. The length of the CDR3 is 13 residues. Germline V gene data show CDR1 as SGHRS and CDR2 as YFSETQ.

This clonotype came up many times. The chain carries TRBV5-1 and TRBJ1-2; TRBD1 agrees at 10 bases. V gave up 0 bases and J gave up 6 bases; unmatched junction bases: 2. The CDR3 runs to 14 residues. Germline V gives CDR1 SGHRS, CDR2 YFSETQ. CDR3 sequence reads: CASSLETGGDGYTF. Here the CDR3 DNA reads TGCGCCAGCAGCTTGGAGACAGGGGGCGATGGCTACACCTTC.

This clonotype was detected a few times. The chain combines TRBV7-9 with TRBJ1-4; unclear D gene. V lost 3 bases and J 7 bases, leaving 12 bases between the germline ends. The CDR3 has 14 residues. Germline CDR1 is SEHNR and CDR2 is FQNEAQ (reference sequence). This chain's CDR3 is CASSLGTKSEKLFF. CDR3 bases: TGTGCCAGCAGCTTGGGTACAAAGTCTGAAAAACTGTTTTTT.

The chain combines TRBV20-1 with TRBJ2-7; D call uncertain. Trimming stripped 8 bases from V and 0 bases from J, with 14 bases between. The germline V gene encodes CDR1 DFQATT and CDR2 SNEGSKA (reference sequence). The CDR3 runs 13 residues. The CDR3 here is CSSTQSYSYEQYF. The CDR3 bases are TGCAGTTCAACACAGTCTTACTCCTACGAGCAGTACTTC.

This chain connects TRBV2 to TRBJ1-1, with 9 bases fitting TRBD1. Germline loops: CDR1 SNHLY, CDR2 FYNNEI. The V segment lost 6 bases and the J segment 8 bases; nucleotides outside the gene matches: 10. CDR3 length: 14 residues. CDR3 DNA: TGTGCCAGCAGAAAAGGGGACAGGGTGGAGGAAGCTTTCTTT. Its protein product is CASRKGDRVEEAFF.

This clonotype was counted ten times or more. V is TRBV7-9 and J is TRBJ2-6; 8 bases are a match to TRBD1. V shed 5 bases and J 1 base; nucleotides not matched to a gene: 4. The CDR3 contains 16 residues. Germline CDR1 SEHNR, CDR2 FQNEAQ (reference sequence). Here the CDR3 reads CASSQDRDSGANVLTF. CDR3 in DNA: TGTGCCAGCAGCCAGGACAGGGATTCTGGGGCCAACGTCCTGACTTTC.

With regard to this clonotype: An end of the junction differs from the germline gene, which may be a read error. V usage is TRBV5-1 and J usage is TRBJ1-4; no reliable D call. The CDR3 loop spans 17 amino acids. Germline V gene sequence: CDR1 SGHRS, CDR2 YFSETQ. The CDR3 coding sequence is TGCGCCAGCAGCCAATACCAGGCAGCCCAAACTAATGAAGAACTGTTTTTT. It specifies CASSQYQAAQTNEELFF.

The V call is TRBV7-9, the J call TRBJ2-5; D is unclear. V was shortened by 5 bases and J by 1 base, with 11 bases between the two germline ends. CDR1 and CDR2 from the germline V gene are SEHNR and FQNEAQ (reference sequence). The CDR3 loop spans 14 amino acids. The CDR3 sequence: CASSPLKVQETQYF. CDR3 bases: TGTGCCAGCAGCCCCCTAAAGGTCCAAGAGACCCAGTACTTC.